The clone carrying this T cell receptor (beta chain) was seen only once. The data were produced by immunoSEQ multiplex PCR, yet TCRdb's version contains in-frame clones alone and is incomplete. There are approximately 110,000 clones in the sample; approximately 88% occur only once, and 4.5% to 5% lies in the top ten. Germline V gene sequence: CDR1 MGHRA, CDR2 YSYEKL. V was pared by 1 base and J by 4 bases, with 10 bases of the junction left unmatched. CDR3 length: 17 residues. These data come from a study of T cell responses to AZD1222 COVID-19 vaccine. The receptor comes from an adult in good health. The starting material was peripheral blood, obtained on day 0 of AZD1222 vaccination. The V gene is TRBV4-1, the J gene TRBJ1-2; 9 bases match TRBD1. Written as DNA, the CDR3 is TGCGCCAGCAGCCAAGGATCGGGGGGACAGGGAGGCTATGGCTACACCTTC. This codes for CASSQGSGGQGGYGYTF.